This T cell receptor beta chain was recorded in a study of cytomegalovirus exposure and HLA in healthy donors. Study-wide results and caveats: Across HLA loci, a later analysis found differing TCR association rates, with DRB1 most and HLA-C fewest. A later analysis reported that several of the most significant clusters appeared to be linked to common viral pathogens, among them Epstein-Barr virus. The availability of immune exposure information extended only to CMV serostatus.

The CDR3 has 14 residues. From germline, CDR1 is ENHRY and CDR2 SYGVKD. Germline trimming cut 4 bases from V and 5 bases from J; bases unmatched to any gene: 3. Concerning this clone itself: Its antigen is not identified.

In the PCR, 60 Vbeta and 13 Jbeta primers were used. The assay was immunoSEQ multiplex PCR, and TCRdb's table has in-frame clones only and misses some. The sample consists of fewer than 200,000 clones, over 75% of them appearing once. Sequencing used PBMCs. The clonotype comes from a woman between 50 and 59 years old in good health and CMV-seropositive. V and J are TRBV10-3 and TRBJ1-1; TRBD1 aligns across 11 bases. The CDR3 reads CAISAGTGGTEAFF. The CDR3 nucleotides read TGTGCCATCAGTGCCGGGACAGGGGGGACTGAAGCTTTCTTT.